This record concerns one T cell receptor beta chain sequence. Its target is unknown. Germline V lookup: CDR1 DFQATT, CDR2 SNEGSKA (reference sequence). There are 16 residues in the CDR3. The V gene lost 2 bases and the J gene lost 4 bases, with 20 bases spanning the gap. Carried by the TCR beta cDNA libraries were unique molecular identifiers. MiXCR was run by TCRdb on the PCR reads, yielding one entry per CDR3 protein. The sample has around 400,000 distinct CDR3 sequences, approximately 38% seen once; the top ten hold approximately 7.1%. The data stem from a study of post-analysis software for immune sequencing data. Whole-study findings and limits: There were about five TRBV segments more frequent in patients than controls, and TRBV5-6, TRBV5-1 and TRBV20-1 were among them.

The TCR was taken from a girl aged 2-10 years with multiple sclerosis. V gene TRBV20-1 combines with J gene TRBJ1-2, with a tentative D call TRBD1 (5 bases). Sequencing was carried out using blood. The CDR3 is CSARSGRQLGLYGYTF. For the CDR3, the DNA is TGCAGTGCTAGATCCGGAAGACAGCTCGGACTCTATGGCTACACCTTC.